Listed below are T cell receptor beta chains from one sample, sequenced in a study of T cell responses to AZD1222 COVID-19 vaccine. The repertoire was sequenced with immunoSEQ multiplex PCR; TCRdb's copy has only in-frame clones and lacks some. The sample has 95,000 to 150,000 clones; approximately 84% are singletons. The sequences come from peripheral blood, collected on day 0 of AZD1222 vaccination. The receptor source for this set is an adult in good health. Both conserved end residues are part of each CDR3. Not every row has a clone size; where given, it reads once, few, many or a size class.

.	16	TRBV6-4	CASSVTVLAQYNEQFF
few	15	TRBV7-2	CASSSPDRGEETQYF
.	13	TRBV7-2	CASSLGPNQPQHF
.	15	TRBV3-1/TRBV3-2	CASSPGQGRVDGYTF
.	13	TRBV6-5	CASSFDREYGYTF
.	17	TRBV21-1	CASSKELGLARTDTQYF
.	14	TRBV6-5	CASITGSSGNTIYF
.	15	TRBV29-1	CSVTSGGSRNYEQYF
.	13	TRBV3-1/TRBV3-2	CASSQDFPGELFF
.	12	TRBV30	CAWMAYNSPLHF
once	15	TRBV5-4	CASSLEGLGAGEQFF
.	18	TRBV19	CASSMFPSGRAGGNEQFF
.	13	TRBV30	CAWSVAESGTQYF
.	17	TRBV7-3	CASSLSRVGAPTGELFF
.	14	TRBV4-3	CASSQRDSSYEQYF
.	13	TRBV3-1/TRBV3-2	CATKGQSSYEQYF
.	14	TRBV11-2	CASSVGLVDTEAFF
.	19	TRBV15	CATSRDLTSGRGSTDTQYF
.	13	TRBV24-1	CATRGQGNQPQHF
.	16	TRBV5-1	CASSLGWTLGGNTIYF
.	13	TRBV28	CASSYPSNQPQHF
.	15	TRBV5-1	CASSLGQNSNQPQHF
.	17	TRBV7-2	CASSLLGLAASTDTQYF
.	15	TRBV5-1	CASSLEGGGQETQYF
.	16	TRBV2	CASNGQGLYSNQPQHF
few	17	TRBV3-1/TRBV3-2	CASSQNRNRGEDYGYTF
.	13	TRBV15	CATSRVPGSEQFF
once	18	TRBV6-2/TRBV6-3	CASSYSETSTPLYAPRFF
.	16	TRBV24-1	CATSDPGTGTIYEQYF
.	15	TRBV7-9	CASSRGGPSTDTQYF
once	14	TRBV6-5	CASNTAGGNSPLHF
.	15	TRBV29-1	CSVEGLAGESYEQYF
.	13	TRBV28	CASLSGGGTEAFF
.	13	TRBV12-3/TRBV12-4	CASSLMAGYEQYF